This T cell receptor beta chain was sequenced for a study of cytomegalovirus exposure and HLA in healthy donors. The trim removed 5 bases at V and 0 bases at J, leaving 4 bases unmatched. Looked up from germline, CDR1 is SEHNR and CDR2 is FQNEAQ (reference sequence). This CDR3 region has 16 residues. Use of 60 Vbeta and 13 Jbeta primers characterized the PCR. Clones were sequenced by immunoSEQ multiplex PCR, and TCRdb holds only the in-frame ones, with some missing. The profile covers roughly 100,000 clones, with over 60% appearing a single time and roughly 3.5% taken by the ten largest. General observations from the study: HLA alleles were associated with 17,000 or so TCR beta sequences in a later analysis at 0.05 false discovery rate. Most CMV-associated TCR beta chains were later found to appear HLA-restricted. Later findings reportedly placed an Asian-associated ancestry cluster below the roughly 690-donor mean for N-insertions.

Worth noting for this clone: Its antigen is undetermined.

This TCR derives from a male donor in good health and CMV-seropositive. The chain combines TRBV7-9 with TRBJ2-7; the match to TRBD2 covers 13 bases. The sample comprised PBMCs. This chain's CDR3 is CASSRGTSGDSYEQYF. The CDR3 nucleotides are TGTGCCAGCAGCCGCGGGACTAGCGGGGACTCCTACGAGCAGTACTTC.